This T cell receptor (beta chain) derives from a study of cytomegalovirus exposure and HLA in healthy donors. Study-wide context: Roughly 180 million T cells yielded 120 million or so unique TCR beta sequences, as an earlier analysis found. Early on, a data release was issued that held roughly 80 million unique TCRs from HLA-typed donors.

V lost 2 bases to trimming and J lost 3 bases, with 11 bases between them. Germline CDR1 and CDR2: SGHRS and YFSETQ. CDR3 length: 15 residues. The PCR employed 60 Vbeta primers together with 13 Jbeta primers. The protocol was immunoSEQ multiplex PCR, while the TCRdb copy is restricted to in-frame clones and leaves out a portion. The sample consists of 150,000 to 200,000 clones, about 69% of them appearing once. Findings of the study overall: One later analysis reportedly identified an Asian-associated ancestry cluster that showed fewer N-insertions than the roughly 670-donor mean.

A note on this clone: The antigen is undetermined.

The chain joins TRBV5-1 to TRBJ2-2, with D perhaps TRBD1 (6 bases). The sample consisted of PBMCs. The TCR originated in a human donor in good health. Written as DNA, the CDR3 is TGCGCCAGCAGCTTCAATCCAGGGGACACCGGGGAGCTGTTTTTT. Its protein product is CASSFNPGDTGELFF.